Shown below are 24 T cell receptor beta chains from a single sample sequenced in a study of T cells in Graves' hyperthyroidism and ophthalmopathy. TCR beta CDR3 sequences were amplified from RNA transcripts. When the TCR CDR3 underwent first-round RT-PCR, the HTBI primer set was used. Using its own MiXCR run on the multiplex PCR reads, TCRdb lists one record per CDR3 protein. The data show around 290,000 distinct CDR3 sequences, roughly 15% seen once. The specimen sequenced was blood. The receptors originated from a woman in her twenties or thirties with Graves' hyperthyroidism that later progressed to Graves' ophthalmopathy.

This clonotype has a handful of counts. The J gene is TRBJ1-2, the V gene TRBV4-2; D not certain. The V gene lost 3 bases and the J gene lost 7 bases, with 24 bases spanning the gap. Germline CDR1 reads LGHNA; CDR2 reads YNFKEQ. The CDR3 has 17 amino acids. CDR3 region: CASSQGWAQLIHGGYTF. The CDR3 bases are TGTGCCAGCAGCCAGGGCTGGGCGCAACTCATACACGGTGGCTACACCTTC.

This clonotype appeared many times. This sequence joins TRBV28 and TRBJ1-2, with a weak D call TRBD1 (5 bases). The CDR3 covers 13 residues. Per the germline V gene, CDR1 is MDHEN and CDR2 is SYDVKM. Trimming pared 4 bases from V and 7 bases from J, leaving 13 bases between. As DNA, the CDR3 is TGTGCCAGCAGTTCCACCTCCAGGGCTGGCTACACCTTC. Protein: CASSSTSRAGYTF.

This sequence joins TRBV11-2 and TRBJ2-6; 7 bases match TRBD2. This CDR3 spans 18 amino acids. Germline V gene lookup returns CDR1 SGHAT and CDR2 FQNNGV. Trimming cost V 2 bases and J 0 bases; bases outside gene matches: 7. CDR3 sequence reads: CASSLKWGGYSGANVLTF. The CDR3, as DNA: TGTGCCAGCAGCTTAAAATGGGGGGGATACTCTGGGGCCAACGTCCTGACTTTC.

This clonotype was picked up many times. This chain links TRBV29-1 with TRBJ2-3; no firm D call. The CDR3 consists of 11 residues. V lost 4 bases to trimming and J lost 3 bases, with 5 bases between them. Germline lookup yields CDR1 SQVTM and CDR2 ANQGSEA. Here the CDR3 DNA reads TGCAGCGTTGTCGGAACAGATACGCAGTATTTT. As protein: CSVVGTDTQYF.

In its sample, this clonotype was seen many times. The chain couples TRBV18 to TRBJ1-1; D gene unclear. Trimming took 0 bases from V and 2 from J, leaving 10 bases between them. The CDR3 covers 15 residues. Per the germline V gene, CDR1 is KGHSH and CDR2 is LQKENI. The CDR3 is CASSPPRISNTEAFF. CDR3 DNA sequence: TGTGCCAGCTCACCACCGCGGATTTCTAACACTGAAGCTTTCTTT.

This clonotype was observed at least ten times. The chain uses TRBV3-1 and TRBJ2-3, with D possibly TRBD2 on 6 matching bases. CDR1 and CDR2 from the germline V gene are LGHDT and YNNKEL (reference sequence). The CDR3 runs to 17 residues. V lost 0 bases and J lost 4, with 17 bases in between. The CDR3 sequence is CASSQEPGTSRPDTQYF. In nucleotides, the CDR3 is TGTGCCAGCAGCCAAGAGCCCGGGACTTCCCGGCCAGATACGCAGTATTTT.

This clonotype occurred many times. This chain uses TRBV20-1 with TRBJ2-3; 14 bases line up with TRBD2. CDR3 length: 16 residues. The germline CDR1 and CDR2 sequences are DFQATT and SNEGSKA (reference sequence). J gave up 4 bases and V 4 bases, and 7 bases lay outside the gene matches. The CDR3, as DNA: TGCAGTGCTACCCCGACTAGCGGGAGGGCCCCAGATACGCAGTATTTT. This sequence encodes CSATPTSGRAPDTQYF.

Many counts were recorded for this clonotype. This CDR3 reads CSARGVTFSTDTQYF. DNA of the CDR3: TGCAGTGCTAGAGGGGTGACGTTTAGCACAGATACGCAGTATTTT. The rearrangement links TRBV20-1 to TRBJ2-3; D is uncertain. This CDR3 contains 15 residues. CDR1 DFQATT and CDR2 SNEGSKA come from the germline V gene (reference sequence). The germline V and J ends were trimmed by 1 base and 0 bases, with 11 bases remaining between them.

This clonotype was counted a few times. This sequence joins TRBV6-1 and TRBJ2-1; D is perhaps TRBD2 (5 bases). The CDR3 totals 16 residues. Looked up from germline, CDR1 is MNHNS and CDR2 is SASEGT. Trimming removed 6 bases from V and 9 bases from J, with 24 bases in between. CDR3 DNA sequence: TGTGCCAGCAGCCCTCGGCCTAGCAGGAAACGTAGTGAGCAGTTCTTC. Its translation is CASSPRPSRKRSEQFF.

This clonotype was detected ten times or more. The chain has TRBV9 and TRBJ2-1, with 7 positions matching TRBD2. Germline assignment: CDR1 SGDLS and CDR2 YYNGEE. V shed 5 bases, J shed 0 bases, and the junction held 5 bases outside the gene matches. The CDR3 is 15 amino acids. The chain's CDR3 is CASRPAGLSYNEQFF. Written as DNA, the CDR3 is TGTGCCAGCAGGCCAGCGGGGCTCTCCTACAATGAGCAGTTCTTC.

In its sample, this clonotype was seen many times. The CDR3 DNA is TGTGCCAGCAGCCAAGAGTCGGGAAAAACAAGATACAATGAGCAGTTCTTC. Protein: CASSQESGKTRYNEQFF. The chain links TRBV3-1 to TRBJ2-1; D is perhaps TRBD2 (5 bases). The CDR3 extends over 17 amino acids. V dropped 0 bases and J dropped 4 bases, with 16 bases sitting between them. CDR1 LGHDT and CDR2 YNNKEL come from the germline V gene (reference sequence).

In this sample, this clonotype turned up many times. The rearrangement joins TRBV2 to TRBJ2-1, with 11 bases fitting TRBD2. CDR3 length equals 15 residues. The V gene end was trimmed by 7 bases and the J gene end by 5 bases; junction bases not matched to a gene: 7. Germline CDR1 reads SNHLY; CDR2 reads FYNNEI. CDR3 region: CASIRGLAEDNEQFF. CDR3 coding DNA: TGTGCCAGCATCAGGGGACTAGCGGAGGACAATGAGCAGTTCTTC.

This clonotype is a singleton in its sample. V and J are TRBV5-4 and TRBJ2-7; 8 bases are a match to TRBD1. CDR1 SGHNT and CDR2 YYREEE come from the germline V gene (reference sequence). V shed 4 bases, J shed 0 bases, and the junction held 12 bases outside the gene matches. The CDR3 contains 17 residues. The CDR3 region has the DNA TGTGCCAGCAGCCCGACCTCCGGGACAGGAAGCTCCTACGAGCAGTACTTC. Its protein is CASSPTSGTGSSYEQYF.

A word on this clonotype: Possible read error: a much larger clone is one base away. V usage is TRBV3-1 and J usage is TRBJ1-3; the D is unclear. The CDR3 length is 13 residues. Germline V gene lookup returns CDR1 LGHDT and CDR2 YNNKEL (reference sequence). CDR3 protein: CASGQVGGNTIYF. The CDR3 DNA reads TGTGCCAGCGGCCAAGTTGGGGGAAACACCATATATTTT. Filled out from reference TRBV3-1 and TRBJ1-3, the complete variable domain reads DTAVSQTPKYLVTQMGNDKSIKCEQNLGHDTMYWYKQDSKKFLKIMFSYNNKELIINETVPNRFSPKSPDKAHLNLHINSLELGDSAVYFCASGQVGGNTIYFGEGSWLTVV.

This clonotype showed up many times. The CDR3, as DNA: TGTGCTTCAAGGCGGCTTACGAGCTCCTACGAGCAGTACTTC. This translates into CASRRLTSSYEQYF. The rearrangement uses TRBV11-2 and TRBJ2-7; D is uncertain. The germline V gene has CDR1 SGHAT and CDR2 FQNNGV. The CDR3 has 14 amino acids.

This clonotype occurred a few times. A single base separates this from a much larger clone, so it may be a read error. The rearrangement uses TRBV28 and TRBJ2-4, with D hard to call. The V gene's germline CDR1 is MDHEN and CDR2 SYDVKM. CDR3 size: 14 residues. CDR3 amino acids: CASSFTLAKNIQCF. CDR3 nucleotides: TGTGCCAGCAGTTTCACATTAGCCAAAAACATTCAGTGCTTC.

This clonotype came up many times. The gene calls are TRBV10-3 and TRBJ1-4, with no clear D. V dropped 4 bases and J dropped 7 bases, with 22 bases sitting between them. The CDR3 extends over 17 amino acids. The germline CDR1 and CDR2 sequences are ENHRY and SYGVKD. CDR3 in DNA: TGTGCCATCAGTGCGGGAGAGAACTCGGCGCTAGGTGAAAAACTGTTTTTT. Its translation: CAISAGENSALGEKLFF.

This clonotype was observed a few times. This chain joins TRBV19 and TRBJ1-1; D gene ambiguous. CDR1 LNHDA and CDR2 SQIVND come from the germline V gene (reference sequence). CDR3 size: 12 residues. Trimming cost V 7 bases and J 0 bases, with 6 bases left between them. The CDR3 nucleotides read TGTGCCAGTACTGGCATGAACACTGAAGCTTTCTTT. Translating it yields CASTGMNTEAFF.

This clonotype was recorded many times. J is TRBJ2-1 and V is TRBV18; 7 bases align to TRBD2. CDR3 size: 16 residues. The V and J ends lost 3 bases and 0 bases, in that order; junction bases with no gene match: 5. Germline V gives CDR1 KGHSH, CDR2 LQKENI. The CDR3, as DNA: TGTGCCAGCTCACCCTTCACTAGCGACTCCTACAATGAGCAGTTCTTC. Translating gives CASSPFTSDSYNEQFF. Full variable domain (remainder filled in from reference TRBV18 and TRBJ2-1): NAGVMQNPRHLVRRRGQEARLRCSPMKGHSHVYWYRQLPEEGLKFMVYLQKENIIDESGMPKERFSAEFPKEGPSILRIQQVVRGDSAAYFCASSPFTSDSYNEQFFGPGTRLTVL.

This clonotype was counted between two and nine times. This chain connects TRBV4-3 to TRBJ2-2; D call uncertain. Germline values: CDR1 LGHNA, CDR2 YSLEER. The V end lost 0 bases, the J end lost 4 bases, and 6 bases lay between the germline ends. CDR3 size: 14 residues. CDR3 region: CASSQETGTGELFF. CDR3 DNA: TGCGCCAGCAGCCAAGAAACGGGCACCGGGGAGCTGTTTTTT.

The rearrangement joins TRBV6-5 to TRBJ2-7; 10 bases are shared with TRBD2. Per germline, CDR1 MNHEY and CDR2 SVGAGI. The CDR3 is made up of 15 amino acids. V shed 0 bases and J 7 bases; nucleotides not matched to a gene: 6. CDR3 nucleotides: TGTGCCAGCAGTTACTCCTCTAGCGGGAGAGGAGAGCAGTACTTC. It is translated as CASSYSSSGRGEQYF.

This clonotype was counted ten times or more. The gene calls are TRBV30 and TRBJ1-2, with a tentative D call TRBD1 (5 bases). Per the germline V gene, CDR1 is GTSNPN and CDR2 is SVGIG (reference sequence). V shed 0 bases and J shed 12 bases, with 14 bases lying between them. This CDR3 is built from 12 residues. CDR3 amino acids: CAWSVGPSGDTF. In DNA, the CDR3 is TGTGCCTGGAGTGTGGGTCCCTCGGGGGACACCTTC.

There are a few counts of this clonotype. V gene TRBV7-9 combines with J gene TRBJ2-7; 10 bases are a match to TRBD1. V dropped 4 bases and J dropped 5; count of bases not matched to a gene: 5. CDR1 SEHNR and CDR2 FQNEAQ come from the germline V gene (reference sequence). The CDR3 is 14 residues long. The CDR3 DNA follows: TGTGCCAGCAGCTCCCGTGGGACAGGGGACGAGCAGTACTTC. Protein product: CASSSRGTGDEQYF. Based on the CDR3 plus reference TRBV7-9 and TRBJ2-7, the full variable domain is DTGVSQNPRHKITKRGQNVTFRCDPISEHNRLYWYRQTLGQGPEFLTYFQNEAQLEKSRLLSDRFSAERPKGSFSTLEIQRTEQGDSAMYLCASSSRGTGDEQYFGPGTRLTVT.

This clonotype was found a few times. This chain uses TRBV4-1 with TRBJ1-1; TRBD1 is a possible D gene (6 bases). CDR1 MGHRA and CDR2 YSYEKL come from the germline V gene. The CDR3 runs 16 residues. V dropped 0 bases and J dropped 1 base, with 12 bases sitting between them. The CDR3 loop is CASSQDLVQGNTEAFF. The CDR3 bases are TGCGCCAGCAGCCAAGACTTGGTACAGGGGAACACTGAAGCTTTCTTT.